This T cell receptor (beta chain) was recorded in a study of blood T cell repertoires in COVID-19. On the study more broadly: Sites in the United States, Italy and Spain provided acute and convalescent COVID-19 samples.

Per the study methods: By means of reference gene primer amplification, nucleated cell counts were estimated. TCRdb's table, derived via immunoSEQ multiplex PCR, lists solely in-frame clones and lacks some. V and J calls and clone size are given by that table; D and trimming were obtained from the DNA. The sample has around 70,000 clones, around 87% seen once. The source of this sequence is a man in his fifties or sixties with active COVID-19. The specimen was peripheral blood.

CDR3 loop: CATSDGGQPWREQYF. The DNA for the CDR3 is TGTGCCACCAGTGACGGAGGACAGCCGTGGCGGGAGCAGTACTTC. J is TRBJ2-7 and V is TRBV24-1; tentatively, D is TRBD1 (6 bases). V gave up 4 bases and J gave up 7 bases, with 19 bases separating them. Germline CDR1 and CDR2: KGHDR and SFDVKD. This CDR3 contains 15 residues.